The entry below describes one T cell receptor (beta chain). At one end the junction does not follow the germline gene, possibly because of a read error. These data come from a study of cytomegalovirus exposure and HLA in healthy donors. A multiplex PCR was run with 60 Vbeta primers and 13 Jbeta primers. Method: immunoSEQ multiplex PCR; TCRdb's copy keeps in-frame clones and lacks some. The sample has roughly 130,000 clones; around 76% are singletons. The germline gives CDR1 SEHNR, CDR2 FQNEAQ (reference sequence). This CDR3 contains 17 residues. The sequencing input was PBMCs. This rearrangement joins TRBV7-9 to TRBJ2-5; 11 bases are shared with TRBD2. This TCR was sampled from a woman in her forties or fifties in good health and CMV-seronegative. The CDR3 reads CASSLAVAGGRGETQYF. CDR3 nucleotide sequence: TGTGCCAGCAGCCTAGCGGTAGCGGGAGGGCGCGGAGAGACCCAGTACTTC.